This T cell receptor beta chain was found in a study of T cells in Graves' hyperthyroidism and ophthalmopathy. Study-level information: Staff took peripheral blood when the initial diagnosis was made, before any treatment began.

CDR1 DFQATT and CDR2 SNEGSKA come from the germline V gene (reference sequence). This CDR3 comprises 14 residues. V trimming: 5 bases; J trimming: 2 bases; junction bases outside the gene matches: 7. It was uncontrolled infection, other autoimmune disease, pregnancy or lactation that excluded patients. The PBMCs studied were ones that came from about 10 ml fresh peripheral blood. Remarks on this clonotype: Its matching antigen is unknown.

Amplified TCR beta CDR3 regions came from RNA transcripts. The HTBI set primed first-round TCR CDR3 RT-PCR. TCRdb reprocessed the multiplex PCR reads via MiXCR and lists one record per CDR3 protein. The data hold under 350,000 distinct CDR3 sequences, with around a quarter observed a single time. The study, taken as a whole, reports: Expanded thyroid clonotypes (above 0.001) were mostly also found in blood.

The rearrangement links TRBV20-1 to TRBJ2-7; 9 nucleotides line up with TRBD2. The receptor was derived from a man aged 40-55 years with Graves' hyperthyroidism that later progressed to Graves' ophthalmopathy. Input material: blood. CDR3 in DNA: TGCAGTGCTCCCTTCGCGGGAGGGCCCTACGAGCAGTACTTC. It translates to CSAPFAGGPYEQYF.